This paragraph covers one T cell receptor beta chain sequence. The data are from a study of blood T cell repertoires in COVID-19. Using immunoSEQ multiplex PCR, the repertoire was profiled, and TCRdb retains in-frame clones only, with some absent. The profile shows 310,000 or so clones, around nine tenths of them singletons. The CDR3 loop spans 15 amino acids. Germline CDR1 SGDLS, CDR2 YYNGEE. The V and J ends lost 3 bases and 4 bases respectively, with 13 bases between them. This clonotype originated in a woman in her 30s who had recovered from COVID-19. This rearrangement joins TRBV9 to TRBJ2-2; D may be TRBD1 (6 bases). Specimen: PBMCs or T cells enriched from blood (not recorded which). CDR3 residues: CASSAHLTGTGELFF. The CDR3 DNA reads TGTGCCAGCAGCGCCCACCTGACAGGCACCGGGGAGCTGTTTTTT.